The clone carrying this T cell receptor beta chain has at least ten counts. As yet, its antigen is unknown. The data stem from a study of early T cells in non-severe SARS-CoV-2 infection. V trimming: 2 bases; J trimming: 5 bases; junction bases outside the gene matches: 5. Germline-derived CDR1 and CDR2 are MNHEY and SMNVEV (reference sequence). The CDR3 contains 16 residues. Unique molecular identifiers were attached to individual cDNA molecules. Each CDR3 protein gets one entry after TCRdb re-called the 5' RACE reads with MiXCR. Here the sample spans about 77,000 distinct CDR3 sequences, about 5% being singletons. Study-wide results and limits: Private and CD4 specificities were missed by VDJdb matching, which favored anti-spike CD8 responses.

The sequence was collected from an adult who was a healthcare worker with PCR-confirmed SARS-CoV-2 infection or an uninfected control (not recorded which). Sequenced here: whole blood, sampled at baseline. V gene TRBV27 combines with J gene TRBJ2-1; 11 bases map to TRBD2. In DNA, the CDR3 is TGTGCCAGCAGTTTAGAGGGGACTAGCGGTCACAATGAGCAGTTCTTC. This codes for CASSLEGTSGHNEQFF.